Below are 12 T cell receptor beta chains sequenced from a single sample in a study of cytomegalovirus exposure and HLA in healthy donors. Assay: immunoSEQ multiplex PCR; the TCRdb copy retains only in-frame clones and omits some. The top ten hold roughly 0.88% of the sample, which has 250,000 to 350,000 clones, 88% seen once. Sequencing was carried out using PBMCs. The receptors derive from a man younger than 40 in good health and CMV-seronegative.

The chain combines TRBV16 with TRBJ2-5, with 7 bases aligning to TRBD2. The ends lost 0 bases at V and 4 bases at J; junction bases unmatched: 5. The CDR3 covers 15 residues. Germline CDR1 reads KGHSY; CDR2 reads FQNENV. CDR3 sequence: CASSQSHTGGETQYF. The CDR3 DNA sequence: TGTGCCAGCAGCCAATCACATACGGGAGGAGAGACCCAGTACTTC.

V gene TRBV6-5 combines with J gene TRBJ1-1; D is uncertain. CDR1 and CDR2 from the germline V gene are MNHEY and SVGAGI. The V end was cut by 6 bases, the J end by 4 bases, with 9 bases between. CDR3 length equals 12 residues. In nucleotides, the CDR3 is TGTGCCAGCAGCCCTACGAGCACTGAAGCTTTCTTT. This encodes CASSPTSTEAFF.

CDR3 nucleotides: TGTGCCAGCAGCTTGGCTAGGGAGTACGAGCAGTACTTC. This translates into CASSLAREYEQYF. This rearrangement joins TRBV5-6 to TRBJ2-7, with D perhaps matching TRBD2 (5 bases). Trimming stripped 0 bases from V and 4 bases from J, with 8 bases between. The length of the CDR3 is 13 residues. The germline CDR1 and CDR2 sequences are SGHDT and YYEEEE.

Here the CDR3 reads CASSEDQGVSEAFF. CDR3 sequence (DNA): TGTGCCAGCAGTGAAGACCAGGGTGTTTCTGAAGCTTTCTTT. This chain joins TRBV6-1 and TRBJ1-1, with a tentative D call TRBD1 (5 bases). Per the germline V gene, CDR1 is MNHNS and CDR2 is SASEGT. V was pared by 1 base and J by 6 bases, with 12 bases between. The CDR3 extends over 14 amino acids.

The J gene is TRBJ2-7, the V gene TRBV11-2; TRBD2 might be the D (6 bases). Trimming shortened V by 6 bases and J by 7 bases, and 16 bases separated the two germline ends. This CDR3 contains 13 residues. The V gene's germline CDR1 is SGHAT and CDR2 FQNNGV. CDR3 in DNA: TGTGCCAGCAGTCCCGGACTATTAGGAGAGCAGTACTTC. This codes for CASSPGLLGEQYF.

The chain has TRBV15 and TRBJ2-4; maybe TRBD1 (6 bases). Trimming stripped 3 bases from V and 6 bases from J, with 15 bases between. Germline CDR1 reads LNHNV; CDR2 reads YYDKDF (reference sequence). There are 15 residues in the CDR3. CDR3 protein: CATSRDRQVGNIQYF. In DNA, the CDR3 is TGTGCCACCAGCAGGGACCGACAGGTGGGAAACATTCAGTACTTC.

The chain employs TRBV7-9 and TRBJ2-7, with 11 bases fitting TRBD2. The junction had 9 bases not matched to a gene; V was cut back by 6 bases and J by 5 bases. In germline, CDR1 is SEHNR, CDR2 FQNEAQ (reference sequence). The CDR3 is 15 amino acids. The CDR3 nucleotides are TGTGCCAGCAGACGTAGCGGGGGGGCGATCCACGAGCAGTACTTC. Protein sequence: CASRRSGGAIHEQYF. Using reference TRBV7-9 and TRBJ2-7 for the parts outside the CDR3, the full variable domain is DTGVSQNPRHKITKRGQNVTFRCDPISEHNRLYWYRQTLGQGPEFLTYFQNEAQLEKSRLLSDRFSAERPKGSFSTLEIQRTEQGDSAMYLCASRRSGGAIHEQYFGPGTRLTVT.

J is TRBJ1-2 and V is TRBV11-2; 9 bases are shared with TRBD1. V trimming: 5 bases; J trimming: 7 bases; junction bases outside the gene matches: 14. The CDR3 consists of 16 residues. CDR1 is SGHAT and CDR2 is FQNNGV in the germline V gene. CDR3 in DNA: TGTGCCAGCAGCAAAGCTCCGGGACAGGGAAGCCCTGGCTACACCTTC. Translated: CASSKAPGQGSPGYTF.

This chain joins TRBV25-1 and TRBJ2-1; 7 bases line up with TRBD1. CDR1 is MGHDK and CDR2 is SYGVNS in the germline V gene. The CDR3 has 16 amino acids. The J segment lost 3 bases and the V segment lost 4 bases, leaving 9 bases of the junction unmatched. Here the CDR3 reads CASSGAPGQSYNEQFF. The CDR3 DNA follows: TGTGCCAGCAGTGGGGCTCCGGGACAGAGCTACAATGAGCAGTTCTTC.

This chain's CDR3 is CASRTGIDNSPLHF. The CDR3 DNA reads TGTGCCAGCAGGACCGGGATCGATAATTCACCCCTCCACTTT. The chain has TRBV7-9 and TRBJ1-6, with D uncertain. CDR1 and CDR2 from the germline V gene are SEHNR and FQNEAQ (reference sequence). V lost 6 bases and J lost 5, with 11 bases in between. The CDR3 spans 14 residues.

The CDR3 DNA follows: TGCGCCGTCAAGGGAGGCTACGAGCAGTACTTC. Its translation is CAVKGGYEQYF. V and J are TRBV23-1 and TRBJ2-7; the D gene is possibly TRBD2 (6 bases). TRBV23-1 belongs to the ORF category, with a function that is uncertain. V lost 11 bases and J lost 3, with 11 bases in between. This CDR3 region has 11 residues.

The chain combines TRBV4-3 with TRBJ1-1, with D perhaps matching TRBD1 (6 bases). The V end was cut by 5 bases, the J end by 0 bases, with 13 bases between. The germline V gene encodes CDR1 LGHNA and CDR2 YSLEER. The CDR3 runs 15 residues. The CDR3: CASSEGQQMNTEAFF. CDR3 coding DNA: TGCGCCAGCAGCGAAGGACAGCAGATGAACACTGAAGCTTTCTTT.